This record looks at one T cell receptor (beta chain) sequence and its context. The data stem from a study of blood T cell repertoires in COVID-19. Here immunoSEQ multiplex PCR was the method, and the copy in TCRdb shows in-frame clones only, minus some. The table has 120,000 to 150,000 clones, roughly 84% seen once. The CDR3 has 16 residues. Trimming removed 0 bases at V and 5 bases at J, with 16 bases between. CDR1 is MNHEY and CDR2 is SVGAGI in the germline V gene. The clonotype comes from a man in his forties with acute COVID-19. The chain couples TRBV6-5 to TRBJ1-2, with D uncertain. The sequenced sample consisted of PBMCs or T cells enriched from blood (not recorded which). The CDR3 spells CASSYSIAGTGYGYTF. The CDR3 bases are TGTGCCAGCAGTTACTCGATAGCGGGAACGGGGTATGGCTACACCTTC.